This T cell receptor beta chain was identified during a study of blood T cell repertoires in COVID-19 (dated by TCRdb to about 2020). A note on the overall study: Samples covering the acute and convalescent phases of COVID-19 were provided by collaborators in the United States, Italy and Spain. The prospective study material was composed of cDNA or gDNA derived from T cells, B-cell-depleted T cells, or PBMCs. The dataset comprised deeply sampled blood TCRbeta repertoires from subjects exposed to, actively infected with, or recovered from COVID-19. The repertoires were released in a freely available public database intended as a resource for research on the immune response to SARS-CoV-2. Samples were obtained from the ongoing ImmuneRACE study (first 160 participants) and from over 1,000 subjects provided by 6 global collaborators. The sample metadata nearly always contained a de-identified subject ID, COVID-19 status, age in years and sex. Where available, HLA class I and class II types were obtained from metadata supplied by the sample provider rather than from assay-based typing. Study-level results and caveats: The amount of clinical and demographic metadata varied by source and participant and was provided uncurated.

Collaborating institutions collected whole blood in K2EDTA tubes following their own protocols. For TCRbeta analysis, collaborators shipped samples as frozen whole blood, isolated PBMCs, or DNA extracted from either of those sample types. A note on this clone: It lacks a known antigen. No base qualities exist here, and no much larger clone lies one base off it.

TCRbeta CDR3 regions were amplified from genomic DNA using the immunoSEQ Assay, a bias-controlled multiplex PCR. The published analysis was carried out like this. The number of nucleated cells in each sample was estimated from the amplification of reference gene primers within the assay. To quantify the absolute abundance of each unique TCRbeta CDR3 rearrangement, sequence reads were collapsed and filtered. For each sample, productive Simpson clonality was calculated as the square root of Simpson's diversity index over productive rearrangements. Not all clones reach the TCRdb copy of this immuneACCESS table, which keeps in-frame sequences only. Checked studies attribute under half of the gap to unresolved V genes and leave the rest unexplained. That table is the source of V, J and clone size, and D and trimming were worked out from the DNA. Here the sample has around 53,000 clones; 70% to 85% occur a single time. The ten biggest clones cover roughly 15% of the sample.

Counted from cysteine to phenylalanine, this CDR3 has 16 amino acids. Only CDR3 DNA is held: 48 bases, read in frame from base 1. Trimming takes 4 bases from V and 5 bases from J, and the germline ends sit 23 bases apart. The germline V gene supplies CDR1 SQVTM and CDR2 ANQGSEA. The sample comprised peripheral blood. This chain is built from TRBV29-1 and TRBJ2-5; possibly the D gene is TRBD2, per 7 matching bases. The TCR sequence derives from a man between 65 and 85 years old with active COVID-19. The DNA is as follows: TGCAGCGTTGCCGACGACGGGGGGCGATCAGTGGAGACCCAGTACTTC. Its translation reads: CSVADDGGRSVETQYF.